This T cell receptor beta chain was found in a study of cytomegalovirus exposure and HLA in healthy donors. In the study overall: Of roughly 400 genotyped donors, around 80% grouped in the Caucasian-associated ancestry cluster.

In regard to this clone: Its antigen is still unknown.

The PCR ran on 60 Vbeta and 13 Jbeta primers. Using immunoSEQ multiplex PCR, the repertoire was profiled, and TCRdb retains in-frame clones only, with some absent. The sample lists about 160,000 clones, around four fifths occurring once. Broader study findings: As was reported, the classifier diagnosed cytomegalovirus status with high specificity and sensitivity. A few of the chains that were CMV-associated were confirmed in vitro to be specific for CMV antigens.

The sequenced material came from PBMCs. This receptor was taken from a man between 45 and 60 years old in good health and CMV-seropositive.

DNA of the CDR3: TGTGCCAGCATAAGTTGGGGCCCGCACGAGCAGTACTTC. Translating it yields CASISWGPHEQYF. This chain connects TRBV6-1 to TRBJ2-7; possibly TRBD1 for D (5 bases). Germline values: CDR1 MNHNS, CDR2 SASEGT. Trimming removed 7 bases from V and 5 bases from J, with 15 bases in between. The CDR3 covers 13 residues.